Following are 23 T cell receptor beta chains from one sample sequenced in a study of monozygotic twins with inflammatory bowel disease. TCRdb reprocessed the 5' RACE reads, with one entry per CDR3 protein and no DNA. The sample includes approximately 330,000 distinct CDR3 sequences. Sequencing used blood. The receptors stem from a human donor with ulcerative colitis or Crohn's disease, or a healthy co-twin of an affected twin (not recorded which).

This CDR3 reads CASSYGTGRTGELFF. V gene TRBV6-5 combines with J gene TRBJ2-2; absent DNA, TCRdb's TRBD1 call cannot be checked. CDR1 MNHEY and CDR2 SVGAGI come from the germline V gene. This CDR3 spans 15 amino acids.

CDR3 in amino acids: CASSLDPAPGELFF. The chain has TRBV5-1 and TRBJ2-2; TCRdb lists TRBD2, though no DNA is available to test this call. CDR1 is SGHRS and CDR2 is YFSETQ in the germline V gene. The CDR3 contains 14 residues.

This chain links TRBV28 with TRBJ2-3. The germline CDR1 and CDR2 sequences are MDHEN and SYDVKM. The CDR3 is 12 residues long. CDR3 residues: CASSLRPDTQYF.

The chain joins TRBV5-1 to TRBJ1-5. The CDR3 consists of 13 residues. CDR1 is SGHRS, CDR2 YFSETQ, per germline. CDR3 sequence: CASSFDIGQPQHF.

The V and J genes are TRBV27 and TRBJ1-4. The CDR3 has 14 residues. The germline CDR1 and CDR2 sequences are MNHEY and SMNVEV (reference sequence). CDR3 amino acids: CASSFTPYNEKLFF.

V gene TRBV4-3 combines with J gene TRBJ1-2; TCRdb outputs TRBD1, but without DNA this stays unchecked. CDR1 LGHNA and CDR2 YSLEER come from the germline V gene. This CDR3 has 13 amino acids. The CDR3 here is CASSQETGIGYTF.

V gene TRBV28 combines with J gene TRBJ2-7; the D call of TRBD2 rests on TCRdb alone, since no DNA is present to check it. Germline V gene data show CDR1 as MDHEN and CDR2 as SYDVKM. This CDR3 is 14 amino acids long. This CDR3 is CASSTPPGGYEQYF.

The chain combines TRBV7-9 with TRBJ1-1; TCRdb proposes TRBD1, but this gene call is untestable without DNA. Germline V gene lookup returns CDR1 SEHNR and CDR2 FQNEAQ (reference sequence). The CDR3 is 13 residues long. The CDR3 here is CASSSKQGEGAFF.

The V gene is TRBV10-2, the J gene TRBJ1-5. Per the germline V gene, CDR1 is WSHSY and CDR2 is SAAADI. This CDR3 has 14 amino acids. CDR3: CASSETDSNQPQHF.

The V call is TRBV20-1, the J call TRBJ2-6; the TCRdb call, TRBD2, lacks DNA for checking. Germline CDR1 DFQATT, CDR2 SNEGSKA (reference sequence). This CDR3 spans 16 amino acids. The CDR3 spells CSASAGGLSGANVLTF.

The CDR3 spells CASSLRTASTDTQYF. The V and J genes are TRBV5-1 and TRBJ2-3; the D call from TCRdb, TRBD1, cannot be confirmed without DNA. The CDR3 consists of 15 residues. Germline values: CDR1 SGHRS, CDR2 YFSETQ.

This rearrangement joins TRBV5-6 to TRBJ1-2; no DNA is available, so the TRBD1 call from TCRdb remains unchecked. The CDR3 length is 14 residues. Per germline, CDR1 SGHDT and CDR2 YYEEEE. CDR3 amino acids: CASSRGQANYGYTF.

J is TRBJ2-3 and V is TRBV4-3; the TCRdb call, TRBD2, lacks DNA for checking. Germline CDR1 is LGHNA and CDR2 is YSLEER. The CDR3 is 16 residues long. The CDR3 here is CASSQEEGRRADTQYF.

J is TRBJ2-5 and V is TRBV5-1; TCRdb's assignment of TRBD2 cannot be checked, as there is no DNA. The germline gives CDR1 SGHRS, CDR2 YFSETQ. The CDR3 extends over 16 amino acids. The CDR3 sequence: CASSLTQRELSVSVCF.

J is TRBJ1-1 and V is TRBV7-2; TCRdb designates TRBD1, a call that cannot be tested without DNA. This CDR3 has 15 residues. Germline assignment: CDR1 SGHTA and CDR2 FQGNSA. CDR3 sequence reads: CASSLWTGGITEAFF.

The V call is TRBV5-1, the J call TRBJ2-4; TCRdb selects TRBD2, and the lack of DNA leaves this call unchecked. This CDR3 has 16 amino acids. Germline V gene lookup returns CDR1 SGHRS and CDR2 YFSETQ. The CDR3 is CASSLGEGVAKNIQYF. Based on the CDR3 plus reference TRBV5-1 and TRBJ2-4, the full variable domain is KAGVTQTPRYLIKTRGQQVTLSCSPISGHRSVSWYQQTPGQGLQFLFEYFSETQRNKGNFPGRFSGRQFSNSRSEMNVSTLELGDSALYLCASSLGEGVAKNIQYFGAGTRLSVL.

The V call is TRBV29-1, the J call TRBJ1-3; TCRdb proposes TRBD1, but this gene call is untestable without DNA. Germline V CDR1 and CDR2: SQVTM, ANQGSEA. The CDR3 runs 15 residues. This CDR3 reads CSVKTGGFSGNTIYF.

The genes are TRBV4-2 and TRBJ1-5; TCRdb calls TRBD1, which cannot be checked without DNA. The CDR3 loop spans 15 amino acids. Germline V gene sequence: CDR1 LGHNA, CDR2 YNFKEQ. CDR3 loop: CASSQDGTGSSTQHF.

The chain is built from TRBV5-1 and TRBJ2-1. Germline CDR1 is SGHRS and CDR2 is YFSETQ. The CDR3 sequence is 14 residues long. The CDR3 loop reads CASSLQLLNNEQFF.

The chain recombines TRBV7-9 with TRBJ1-6. Per germline, CDR1 SEHNR and CDR2 FQNEAQ (reference sequence). The CDR3 loop spans 14 amino acids. This chain's CDR3 is CASSFRGSNSPLHF.

The chain joins TRBV4-3 to TRBJ2-2; lacking DNA, the TRBD1 call made by TCRdb goes unchecked. In germline, CDR1 is LGHNA, CDR2 YSLEER. This CDR3 contains 19 residues. The chain's CDR3 is CASSQDDGGGDLNTGELFF.

This chain uses TRBV30 with TRBJ2-3. The CDR3 loop spans 15 amino acids. The germline gives CDR1 GTSNPN, CDR2 SVGIG (reference sequence). CDR3: CAWSRDRFDTDTQYF. Using reference TRBV30 and TRBJ2-3 for the parts outside the CDR3, the full variable domain is SQTIHQWPATLVQPVGSPLSLECTVEGTSNPNLYWYRQAAGRGLQLLFYSVGIGQISSEVPQNLSASRPQDRQFILSSKKLLLSDSGFYLCAWSRDRFDTDTQYFGPGTRLTVL.

The chain employs TRBV5-1 and TRBJ2-7; TCRdb names TRBD1, which stays unverified in the absence of DNA. This CDR3 comprises 14 residues. CDR1 is SGHRS, CDR2 YFSETQ, per germline. The CDR3 region is CASSHGGGAGEQYF.